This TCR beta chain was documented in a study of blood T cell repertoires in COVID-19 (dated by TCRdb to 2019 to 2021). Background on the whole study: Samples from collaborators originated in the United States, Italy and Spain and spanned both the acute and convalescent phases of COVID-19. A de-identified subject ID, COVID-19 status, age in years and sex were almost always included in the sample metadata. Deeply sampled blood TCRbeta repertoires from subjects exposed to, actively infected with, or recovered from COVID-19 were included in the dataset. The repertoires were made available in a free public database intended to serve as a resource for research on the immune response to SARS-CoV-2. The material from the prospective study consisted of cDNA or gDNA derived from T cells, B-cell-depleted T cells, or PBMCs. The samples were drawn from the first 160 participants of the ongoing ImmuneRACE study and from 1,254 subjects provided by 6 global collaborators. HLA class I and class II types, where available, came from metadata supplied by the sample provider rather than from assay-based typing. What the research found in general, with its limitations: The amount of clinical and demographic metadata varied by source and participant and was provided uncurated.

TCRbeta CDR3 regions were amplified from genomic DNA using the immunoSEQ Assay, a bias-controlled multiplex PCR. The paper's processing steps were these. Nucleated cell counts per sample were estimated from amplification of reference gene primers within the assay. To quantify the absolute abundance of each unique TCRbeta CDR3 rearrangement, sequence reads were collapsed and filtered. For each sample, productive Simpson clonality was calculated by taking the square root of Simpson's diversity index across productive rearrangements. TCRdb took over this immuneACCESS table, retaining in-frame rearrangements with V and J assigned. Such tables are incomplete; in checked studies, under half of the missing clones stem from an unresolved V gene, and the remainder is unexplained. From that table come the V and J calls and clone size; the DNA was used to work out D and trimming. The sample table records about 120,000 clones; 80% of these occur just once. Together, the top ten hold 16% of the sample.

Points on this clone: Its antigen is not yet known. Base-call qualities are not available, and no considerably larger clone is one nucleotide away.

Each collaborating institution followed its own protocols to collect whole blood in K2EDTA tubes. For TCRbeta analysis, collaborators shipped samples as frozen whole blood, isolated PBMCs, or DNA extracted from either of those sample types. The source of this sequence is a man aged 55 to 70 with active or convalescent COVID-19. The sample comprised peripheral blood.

The DNA reads TGTGCCAGCAGTGCCCTTACCGGGACAGGGATGTCAACTAATGAAAAACTGTTTTTT. Its protein reads: CASSALTGTGMSTNEKLFF. The rearrangement joined TRBV27 to TRBJ1-4; the junction holds 9 bases that match TRBD1. V has 5 bases trimmed and J has 0 bases trimmed; junction bases matching no gene number 13. CDR1 and CDR2, per the germline V gene (reference sequence), are MNHEY and SMNVEV. The CDR3 has 19 amino acids, counting the end cysteine and phenylalanine. The read is trimmed to its CDR3 DNA, 57 bases read in frame from base 1. The CDR3, completed at both ends by the reference TRBV27 and TRBJ1-4 genes, gives the full variable domain EAQVTQNPRYLITVTGKKLTVTCSQNMNHEYMSWYRQDPGLGLRQIYYSMNVEVTDKGDVPEGYKVSRKEKRNFPLILESPSPNQTSLYFCASSALTGTGMSTNEKLFFGSGTQLSVL.